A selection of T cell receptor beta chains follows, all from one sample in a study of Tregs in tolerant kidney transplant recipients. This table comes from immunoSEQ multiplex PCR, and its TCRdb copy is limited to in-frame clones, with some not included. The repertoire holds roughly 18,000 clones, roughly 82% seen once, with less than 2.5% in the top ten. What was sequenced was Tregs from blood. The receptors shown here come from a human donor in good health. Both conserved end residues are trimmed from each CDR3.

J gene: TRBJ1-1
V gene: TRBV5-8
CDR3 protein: ASSLTKFGAF

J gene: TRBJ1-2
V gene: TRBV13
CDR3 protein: ASSLASGGNRYGYT

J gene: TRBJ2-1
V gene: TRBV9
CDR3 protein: ASSYGLAGGYSYNEQF

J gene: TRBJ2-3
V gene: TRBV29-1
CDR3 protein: SVDSRVTDTQY

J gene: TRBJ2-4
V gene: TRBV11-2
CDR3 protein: ASSLTWTDRAKNIQY

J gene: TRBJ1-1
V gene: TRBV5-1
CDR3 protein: ASSWQGEGSEAF

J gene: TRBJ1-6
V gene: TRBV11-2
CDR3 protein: ASSLFGYNSPLH

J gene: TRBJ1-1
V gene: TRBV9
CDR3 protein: ASSADYRGRAF

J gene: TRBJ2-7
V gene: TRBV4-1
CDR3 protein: ASSPSPGTGSYEQY

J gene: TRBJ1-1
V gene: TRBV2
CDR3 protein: ASSQAF

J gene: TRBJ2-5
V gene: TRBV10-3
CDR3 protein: ATRDRATQETQY

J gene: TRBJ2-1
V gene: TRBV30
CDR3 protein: AWSGGLVSSEQF

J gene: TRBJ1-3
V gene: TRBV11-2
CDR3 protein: ASSLVRGPGNTIY

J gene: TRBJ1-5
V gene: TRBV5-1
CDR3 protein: ASSLGSNQPQH

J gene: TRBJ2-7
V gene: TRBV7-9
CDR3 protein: ASSLDSDPIHFYEQY

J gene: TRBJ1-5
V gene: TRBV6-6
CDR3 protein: ASSYSEIINQPQH

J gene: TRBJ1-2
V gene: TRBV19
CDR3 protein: ASSQGIYGYT

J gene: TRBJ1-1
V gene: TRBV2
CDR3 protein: ASSWGFMNTEAF

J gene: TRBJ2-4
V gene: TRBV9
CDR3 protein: ASSVLMKGMVRKNIQY

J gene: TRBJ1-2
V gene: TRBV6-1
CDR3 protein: ASSYLRTGYT

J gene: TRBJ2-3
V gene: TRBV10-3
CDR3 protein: AISESGTSGGASDTQY

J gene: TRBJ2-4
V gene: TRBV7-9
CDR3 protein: ASSRGEGAKNIQY

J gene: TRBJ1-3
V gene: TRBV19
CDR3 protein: ASTRGGSGNTIY

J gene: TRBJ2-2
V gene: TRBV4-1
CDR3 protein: ASSQAHRGGPGELF

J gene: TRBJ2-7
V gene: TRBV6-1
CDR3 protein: ASAEPYEQY

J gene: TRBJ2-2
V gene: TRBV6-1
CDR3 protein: ASSGRGGRFTGELF

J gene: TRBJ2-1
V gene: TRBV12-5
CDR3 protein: ASGLVVRRDLYNEQF

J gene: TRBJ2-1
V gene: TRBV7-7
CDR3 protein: ASSFGTGGRNEQF

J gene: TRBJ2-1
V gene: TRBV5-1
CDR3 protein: ASSLGGSGGSYNEQF

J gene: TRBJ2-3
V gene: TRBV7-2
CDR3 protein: ASSLAGGRLDTQY

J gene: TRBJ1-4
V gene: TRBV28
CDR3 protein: ASSLVSGRWEKLF

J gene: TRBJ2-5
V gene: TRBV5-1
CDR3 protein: ASSLGRGGETQY

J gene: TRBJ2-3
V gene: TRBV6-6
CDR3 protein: ASSSTSGSTDTQY

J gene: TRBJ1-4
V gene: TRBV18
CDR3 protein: ASSPYNGEKLF

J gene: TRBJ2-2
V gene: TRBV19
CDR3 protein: ASSTNRLAGGPTGELF

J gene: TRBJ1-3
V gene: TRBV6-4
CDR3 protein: ASSDPAFSSGNTIY

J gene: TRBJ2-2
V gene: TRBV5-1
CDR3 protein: ASSLPSGGDTGELF

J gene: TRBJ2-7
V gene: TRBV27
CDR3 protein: ASSLGGGGSYEQY

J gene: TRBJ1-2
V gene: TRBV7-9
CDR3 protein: ASSSSDPSGYT

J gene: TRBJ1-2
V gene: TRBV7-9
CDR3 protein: ASSTGQGDYGYT

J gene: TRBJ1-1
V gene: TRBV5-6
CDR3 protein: ASSLSGMGTEAF

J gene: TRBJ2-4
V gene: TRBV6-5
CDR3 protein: ASSSGLAGERQY

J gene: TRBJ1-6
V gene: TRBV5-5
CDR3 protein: ASSFMERAPLH

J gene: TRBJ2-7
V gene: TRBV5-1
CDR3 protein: ASRRGPGAEQY

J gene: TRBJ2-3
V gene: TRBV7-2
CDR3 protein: ASSLSDTQY